The text below deals with one TCR beta chain. Data came from immunoSEQ multiplex PCR; TCRdb stores just in-frame clones and leaves some out. The sample shows about 200,000 clones, 70% to 80% of them seen only once. These data are taken from a study of blood T cell repertoires in COVID-19. This CDR3 is 15 amino acids long. Germline CDR1 ENHRY, CDR2 SYGVKD. J lost 2 bases, V lost 4 bases, and 5 bases had no gene match. The sample was peripheral blood. The receptor was derived from a man in his forties or fifties who had recovered from COVID-19. The chain has TRBV10-3 and TRBJ1-3, with 7 bases fitting TRBD1. Here the CDR3 DNA reads TGTGCCATCAGTGGGACAGGCGATACTGGAAACACCATATATTTT. This encodes CAISGTGDTGNTIYF.